Presented here are 23 T cell receptor beta chains from one specimen sequenced in a study of cytomegalovirus exposure and HLA in healthy donors. Profiled with immunoSEQ multiplex PCR; TCRdb holds only in-frame clones, not every one. The sample lists 160,000 or so clones; approximately 86% were seen once. The sample consisted of PBMCs. These receptor sequences come from a man aged 18 to 30 in good health and CMV-seropositive.

The table lists this clone with a few counts. The chain has TRBV6-1 and TRBJ1-1, with TRBD1 matching 10 bases. There are 13 residues in the CDR3. Trimming took 10 bases from V and 1 from J; bases not matched to a gene: 3. Germline lookup yields CDR1 MNHNS and CDR2 SASEGT. CDR3 sequence: CANRDRGNTEAFF. CDR3 DNA: TGTGCCAACCGGGACAGGGGGAACACTGAAGCTTTCTTT.

CDR3 sequence: CASRPGVSVLFF. The CDR3 DNA is TGTGCCAGCAGACCCGGGGTTAGCGTTCTGTTTTTT. The J gene is TRBJ1-4, the V gene TRBV6-6; D ambiguous. The germline V and J ends were trimmed by 6 bases and 14 bases, with 16 bases remaining between them. Germline loops: CDR1 MNHNY, CDR2 SVGAGI (reference sequence). The CDR3 is made up of 12 amino acids.

The V gene is TRBV14, the J gene TRBJ1-2; 7 positions agree with TRBD1. Germline CDR1 SGHDN, CDR2 FVKESK. The CDR3 extends over 12 amino acids. V shed 9 bases, J shed 7 bases, and the junction held 8 bases outside the gene matches. This CDR3 reads CARARGRSGYTF. The CDR3 DNA reads TGTGCCAGGGCGAGGGGGCGAAGTGGCTACACCTTC. Combining the CDR3 with reference TRBV14 and TRBJ1-2 gives the whole variable domain EAGVTQFPSHSVIEKGQTVTLRCDPISGHDNLYWYRRVMGKEIKFLLHFVKESKQDESGMPNNRFLAERTGGTYSTLKVQPAELEDSGVYFCARARGRSGYTFGSGTRLTVV.

This CDR3 is CASQRERGRYEQYF. CDR3 DNA sequence: TGTGCCAGCCAACGAGAGCGAGGCCGCTACGAGCAGTACTTC. The genes are TRBV5-6 and TRBJ2-7; D unresolved. CDR1 is SGHDT and CDR2 is YYEEEE in the germline V gene. CDR3 size: 14 residues. V gave up 7 bases and J gave up 3 bases, with 17 bases separating them.

The chain couples TRBV29-1 to TRBJ2-5; TRBD2 agrees at 7 bases. Germline CDR1 and CDR2: SQVTM and ANQGSEA. Trimming at V came to 0 bases and at J to 4 bases, leaving 14 bases not matched to a gene. CDR3 length: 17 residues. For the CDR3, the DNA is TGCAGCGTTGAAGATCTTCACTGGTACGGGGAGGGAGAGACCCAGTACTTC. Residues: CSVEDLHWYGEGETQYF.

The rearrangement links TRBV18 to TRBJ2-7; TRBD2 matches 7 bases. Germline V gene sequence: CDR1 KGHSH, CDR2 LQKENI. The CDR3 has 16 residues. Unmatched junction bases numbered 6, after V lost 1 base and J lost 0 bases. The CDR3 coding sequence is TGTGCCAGCTCACCACTGGCGGGGGTTAACTCCTACGAGCAGTACTTC. It specifies CASSPLAGVNSYEQYF.

This sequence joins TRBV6-1 and TRBJ1-4; D gene uncertain. Germline V gene lookup returns CDR1 MNHNS and CDR2 SASEGT. Trimming removed 7 bases at V and 5 bases at J, with 17 bases between. The CDR3 sequence is 15 residues long. The CDR3 region is CASTNRRGLNEKLFF. CDR3 nucleotides: TGTGCCAGCACCAACCGTAGAGGGTTAAATGAAAAACTGTTTTTT.

V and J are TRBV29-1 and TRBJ2-7; D is ambiguous. Trimming stripped 7 bases from V and 8 bases from J, with 15 bases between. Looked up from germline, CDR1 is SQVTM and CDR2 is ANQGSEA. CDR3 length equals 11 residues. CDR3 sequence reads: CSAYSERKQYF. The CDR3 DNA is TGCAGCGCTTACTCCGAGAGGAAGCAGTACTTC.

The V gene is TRBV28, the J gene TRBJ2-1; perhaps TRBD1 as D (6 bases). V was trimmed by 3 bases and J by 13 bases, leaving 16 bases between them. Germline lookup yields CDR1 MDHEN and CDR2 SYDVKM. This CDR3 comprises 13 residues. The CDR3 nucleotides are TGTGCCAGCAGTTTGGCGGACAGTCGGACCCAGTTCTTC. The encoded protein is CASSLADSRTQFF.

V and J are TRBV10-3 and TRBJ2-1; possibly TRBD2 for D (6 bases). V dropped 6 bases and J dropped 8 bases, with 17 bases sitting between them. Looked up from germline, CDR1 is ENHRY and CDR2 is SYGVKD. The CDR3 consists of 14 residues. The CDR3 DNA follows: TGTGCCATCAGATCCGGGACTCGGTCGGATGAGCAGTTCTTC. Protein product: CAIRSGTRSDEQFF.

The chain couples TRBV7-6 to TRBJ1-5, with TRBD1 matching over 9 bases. Germline CDR1 and CDR2: SGHVS and FNYEAQ. The CDR3 is 15 amino acids. J gave up 3 bases and V 5 bases, and 5 bases lay outside the gene matches. The CDR3 protein is CASSQTGGPNQPQHF. The CDR3 coding sequence is TGTGCCAGCAGCCAGACAGGGGGTCCCAATCAGCCCCAGCATTTT.

In this sample, this clone turned up once. The chain combines TRBV27 with TRBJ2-7; 11 bases map to TRBD2. Germline V gene sequence: CDR1 MNHEY, CDR2 SMNVEV (reference sequence). The CDR3 extends over 14 amino acids. The ends lost 2 bases at V and 4 bases at J; junction bases unmatched: 1. The CDR3 DNA sequence: TGTGCCAGCAGTTTACTAGCGGGAGGTTACGAGCAGTACTTC. Residues: CASSLLAGGYEQYF.

This chain links TRBV9 with TRBJ2-3; D not certain. Germline V CDR1 and CDR2: SGDLS, YYNGEE. The V end was cut by 4 bases, the J end by 5 bases, with 5 bases between. This CDR3 is built from 11 residues. The CDR3 bases are TGTGCCAGCAGCTCGGGAGATACGCAGTATTTT. Its translation is CASSSGDTQYF.

The rearrangement links TRBV4-3 to TRBJ1-2; 12 bases are a match to TRBD1. There are 14 residues in the CDR3. CDR1 is LGHNA, CDR2 YSLEER, per germline. V lost 3 bases and J lost 8; bases outside the gene matches: 4. The CDR3 region has the DNA TGCGCCAGCAGCCAGGGACAGGGGGCTGAGGGCTACACCTTC. Amino acids: CASSQGQGAEGYTF.

This chain connects TRBV5-1 to TRBJ2-2; TRBD1 agrees at 7 bases. CDR3 length: 15 amino acids. Germline V gene data show CDR1 as SGHRS and CDR2 as YFSETQ. V shed 2 bases, J shed 4 bases, and the junction held 5 bases outside the gene matches. The CDR3 reads CASSFRGQSTGELFF. The CDR3 DNA reads TGCGCCAGCAGCTTTAGGGGGCAAAGCACCGGGGAGCTGTTTTTT. The full variable domain, with the rest looked up from reference TRBV5-1 and TRBJ2-2, is KAGVTQTPRYLIKTRGQQVTLSCSPISGHRSVSWYQQTPGQGLQFLFEYFSETQRNKGNFPGRFSGRQFSNSRSEMNVSTLELGDSALYLCASSFRGQSTGELFFGEGSRLTVL.

The gene calls are TRBV27 and TRBJ2-2; D gene uncertain. Germline lookup yields CDR1 MNHEY and CDR2 SMNVEV (reference sequence). Trimming shortened V by 7 bases and J by 5 bases, and 5 bases separated the two germline ends. The CDR3 is 11 amino acids. This CDR3 reads CASKRTGELFF. CDR3 nucleotide sequence: TGTGCCAGCAAGAGGACCGGGGAGCTGTTTTTT.

This clone was seen once. The chain combines TRBV7-2 with TRBJ1-1; perhaps TRBD1 as D (5 bases). From germline, CDR1 is SGHTA and CDR2 FQGNSA. CDR3 length equals 14 residues. The V end lost 5 bases, the J end lost 3 bases, and 13 bases lay between the germline ends. The CDR3 sequence: CASSAQVGDTEAFF. In DNA form, the CDR3 reads TGTGCCAGCAGCGCACAAGTAGGGGACACTGAAGCTTTCTTT.

V gene TRBV4-2 combines with J gene TRBJ2-7; D is possibly TRBD1 (6 bases). The germline V and J ends were trimmed by 4 bases and 2 bases, with 15 bases remaining between them. Germline CDR1 reads LGHNA; CDR2 reads YNFKEQ. This CDR3 contains 15 residues. This CDR3 reads CASSPGAMKPYEQYF. As DNA, the CDR3 is TGTGCCAGCAGCCCAGGGGCTATGAAACCCTACGAGCAGTACTTC.

This clone has more than one count but fewer than ten. V and J are TRBV27 and TRBJ1-2, with 7 positions matching TRBD1. CDR1 MNHEY and CDR2 SMNVEV come from the germline V gene (reference sequence). This CDR3 is 13 amino acids long. V shed 6 bases, J shed 13 bases, and the junction held 14 bases outside the gene matches. The CDR3, as DNA: TGTGCCAGCAGAAACGACAGGGAGCTGCGTTTCACCTTC. It is translated as CASRNDRELRFTF.

J is TRBJ1-2 and V is TRBV6-6; TRBD1 is a possible D gene (6 bases). The CDR3 is made up of 15 amino acids. CDR1 MNHNY and CDR2 SVGAGI come from the germline V gene (reference sequence). The V gene lost 8 bases and the J gene lost 6 bases, with 22 bases spanning the gap. The chain's CDR3 is CASLRGNDNRNGYTF. The CDR3 DNA reads as TGTGCCAGCCTTAGGGGGAACGATAACAGGAATGGCTACACCTTC.

The chain recombines TRBV7-2 with TRBJ1-2; the D gene is possibly TRBD1 (6 bases). This CDR3 is built from 15 residues. Germline CDR1 and CDR2: SGHTA and FQGNSA. V was cut by 5 bases and J by 5 bases, with 18 bases left in between. The CDR3 reads CASSLSRTARYGYTF. The CDR3 DNA follows: TGTGCCAGCAGCCTTTCCCGGACAGCCCGTTATGGCTACACCTTC.

This rearrangement joins TRBV7-6 to TRBJ2-1; D is unresolved. The V end lost 1 base, the J end lost 3 bases, and 4 bases lay between the germline ends. Germline V lookup: CDR1 SGHVS, CDR2 FNYEAQ. This CDR3 spans 13 amino acids. This CDR3 is CASSLDRYNEQFF. In DNA, the CDR3 is TGTGCCAGCAGCTTAGATCGCTACAATGAGCAGTTCTTC.

V gene TRBV7-6 combines with J gene TRBJ2-1; 7 nucleotides agree with TRBD2. With 1 base clipped from V and 4 bases from J, the junction kept 7 bases outside the gene matches. This CDR3 contains 16 residues. The germline gives CDR1 SGHVS, CDR2 FNYEAQ. The CDR3 is CASSLDGGGTYNEQFF. CDR3 sequence (DNA): TGTGCCAGCAGCTTAGACGGCGGGGGAACTTACAATGAGCAGTTCTTC.